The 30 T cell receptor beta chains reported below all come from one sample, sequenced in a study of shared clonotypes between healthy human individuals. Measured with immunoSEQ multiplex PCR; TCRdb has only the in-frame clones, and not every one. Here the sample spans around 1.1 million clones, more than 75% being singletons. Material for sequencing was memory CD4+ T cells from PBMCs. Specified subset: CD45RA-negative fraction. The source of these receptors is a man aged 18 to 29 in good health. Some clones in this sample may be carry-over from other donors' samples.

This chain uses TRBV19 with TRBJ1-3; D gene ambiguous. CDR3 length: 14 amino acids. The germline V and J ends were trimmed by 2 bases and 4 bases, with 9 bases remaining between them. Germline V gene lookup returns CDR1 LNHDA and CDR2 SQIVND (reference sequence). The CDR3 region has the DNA TGTGCCAGTAGTATATCGGGCCGAGGAAACACCATATATTTT. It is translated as CASSISGRGNTIYF.

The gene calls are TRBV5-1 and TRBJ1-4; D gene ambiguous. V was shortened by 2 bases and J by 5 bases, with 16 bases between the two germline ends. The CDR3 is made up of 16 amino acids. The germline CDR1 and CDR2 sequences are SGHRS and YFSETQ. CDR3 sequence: CASSFGGPQGNEKLFF. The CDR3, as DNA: TGCGCCAGCAGCTTTGGAGGGCCCCAAGGGAATGAAAAACTGTTTTTT.

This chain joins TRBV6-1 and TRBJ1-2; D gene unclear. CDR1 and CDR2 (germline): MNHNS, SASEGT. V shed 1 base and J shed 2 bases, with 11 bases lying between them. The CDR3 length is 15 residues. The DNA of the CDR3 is TGTGCCAGCAGTGAAGGCGGTCTGTCCAACTATGGCTACACCTTC. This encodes CASSEGGLSNYGYTF.

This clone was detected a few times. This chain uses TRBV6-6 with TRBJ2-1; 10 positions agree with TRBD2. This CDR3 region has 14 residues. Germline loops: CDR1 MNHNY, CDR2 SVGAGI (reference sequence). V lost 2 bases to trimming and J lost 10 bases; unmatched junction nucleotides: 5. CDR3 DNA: TGTGCCAGCAGTTACCCAGGGACTAGCGAAGAGCAGTTCTTC. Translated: CASSYPGTSEEQFF.

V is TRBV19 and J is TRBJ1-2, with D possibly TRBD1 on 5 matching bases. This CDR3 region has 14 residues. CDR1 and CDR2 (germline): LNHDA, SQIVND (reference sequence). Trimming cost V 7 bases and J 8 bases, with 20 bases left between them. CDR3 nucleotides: TGTGCCAGTACGGCCAGGGAATATGTCGGAGGCTACACCTTC. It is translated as CASTAREYVGGYTF.

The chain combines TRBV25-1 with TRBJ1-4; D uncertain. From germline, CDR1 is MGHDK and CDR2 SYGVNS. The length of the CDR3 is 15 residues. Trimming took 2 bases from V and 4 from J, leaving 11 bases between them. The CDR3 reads CASSENSRFNEKLFF. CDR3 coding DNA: TGTGCCAGCAGTGAAAATTCGCGGTTTAATGAAAAACTGTTTTTT.

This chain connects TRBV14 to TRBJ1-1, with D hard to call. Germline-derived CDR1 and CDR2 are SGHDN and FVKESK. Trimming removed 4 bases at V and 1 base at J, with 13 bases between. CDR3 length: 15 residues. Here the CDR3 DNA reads TGTGCCAGCAGCCTAAGGCACGGGAGGAACACTGAAGCTTTCTTT. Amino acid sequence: CASSLRHGRNTEAFF.

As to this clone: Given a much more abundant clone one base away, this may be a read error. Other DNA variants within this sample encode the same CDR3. The chain's CDR3 is CASSLEGYGYTF. For the CDR3, the DNA is TGTGCCAGCAGCTTAGAGGGTTATGGCTACACCTTC. J is TRBJ1-2 and V is TRBV7-2; D call uncertain. The CDR3 length is 12 residues. Trimming took 1 base from V and 5 from J, leaving 5 bases between them. Per germline, CDR1 SGHTA and CDR2 FQGNSA.

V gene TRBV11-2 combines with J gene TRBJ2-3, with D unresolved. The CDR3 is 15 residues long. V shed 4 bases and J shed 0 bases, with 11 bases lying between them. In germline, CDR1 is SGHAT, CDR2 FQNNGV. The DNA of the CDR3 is TGTGCCAGCAGCTCTCAAGGGCATAGCACAGATACGCAGTATTTT. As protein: CASSSQGHSTDTQYF.

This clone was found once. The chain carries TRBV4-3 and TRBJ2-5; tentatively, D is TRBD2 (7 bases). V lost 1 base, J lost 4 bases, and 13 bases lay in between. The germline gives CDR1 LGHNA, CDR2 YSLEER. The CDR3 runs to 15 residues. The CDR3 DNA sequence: TGCGCCAGCAGCCAAGCGGGGGGCTTGGGAGAGACCCAGTACTTC. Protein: CASSQAGGLGETQYF.

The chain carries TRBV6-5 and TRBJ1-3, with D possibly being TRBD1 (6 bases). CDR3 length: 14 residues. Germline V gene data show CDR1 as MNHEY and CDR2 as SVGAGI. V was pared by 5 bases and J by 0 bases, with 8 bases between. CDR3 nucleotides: TGTGCCAGCAGTGGGACAAGCTCTGGAAACACCATATATTTT. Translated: CASSGTSSGNTIYF.

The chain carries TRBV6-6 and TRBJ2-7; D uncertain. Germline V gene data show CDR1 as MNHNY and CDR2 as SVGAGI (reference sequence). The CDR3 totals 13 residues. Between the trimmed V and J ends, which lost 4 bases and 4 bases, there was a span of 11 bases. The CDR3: CASSFITQYEQYF. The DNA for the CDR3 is TGTGCCAGCAGTTTTATCACCCAATACGAGCAGTACTTC.

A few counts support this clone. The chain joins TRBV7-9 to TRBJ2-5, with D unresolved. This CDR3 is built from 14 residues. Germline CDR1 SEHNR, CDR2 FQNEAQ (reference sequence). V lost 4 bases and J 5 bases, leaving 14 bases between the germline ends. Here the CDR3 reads CASSSLGNEETQYF. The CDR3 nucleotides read TGTGCCAGCAGCTCCCTAGGAAATGAGGAGACCCAGTACTTC.

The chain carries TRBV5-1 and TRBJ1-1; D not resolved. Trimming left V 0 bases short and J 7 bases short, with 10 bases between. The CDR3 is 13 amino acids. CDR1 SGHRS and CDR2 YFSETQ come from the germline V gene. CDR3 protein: CASSLGEVREAFF. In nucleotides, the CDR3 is TGCGCCAGCAGCTTGGGGGAGGTGCGTGAAGCTTTCTTT. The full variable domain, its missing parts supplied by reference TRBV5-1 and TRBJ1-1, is KAGVTQTPRYLIKTRGQQVTLSCSPISGHRSVSWYQQTPGQGLQFLFEYFSETQRNKGNFPGRFSGRQFSNSRSEMNVSTLELGDSALYLCASSLGEVREAFFGQGTRLTVV.

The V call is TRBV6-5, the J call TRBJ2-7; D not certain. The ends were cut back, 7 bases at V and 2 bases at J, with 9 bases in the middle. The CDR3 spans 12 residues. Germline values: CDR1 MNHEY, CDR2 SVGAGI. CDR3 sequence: CASNQGPYEQYF. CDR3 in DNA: TGTGCCAGCAACCAAGGGCCCTACGAGCAGTACTTC.

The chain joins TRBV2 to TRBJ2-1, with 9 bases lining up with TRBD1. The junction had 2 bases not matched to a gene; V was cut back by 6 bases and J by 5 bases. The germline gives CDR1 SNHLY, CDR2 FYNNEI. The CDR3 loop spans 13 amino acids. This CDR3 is CASRDRGNNEQFF. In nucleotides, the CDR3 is TGTGCCAGCAGGGACAGGGGCAACAATGAGCAGTTCTTC.

The CDR3 reads CASSLVRGSLNEQYF. The DNA for the CDR3 is TGTGCCAGCAGCTTGGTAAGGGGATCGCTGAACGAGCAGTACTTC. This chain joins TRBV5-6 and TRBJ2-7; weak D call: TRBD1 (5 bases). CDR1 is SGHDT, CDR2 YYEEEE, per germline. CDR3 length equals 15 residues. V was trimmed by 0 bases and J by 5 bases, leaving 15 bases between them.

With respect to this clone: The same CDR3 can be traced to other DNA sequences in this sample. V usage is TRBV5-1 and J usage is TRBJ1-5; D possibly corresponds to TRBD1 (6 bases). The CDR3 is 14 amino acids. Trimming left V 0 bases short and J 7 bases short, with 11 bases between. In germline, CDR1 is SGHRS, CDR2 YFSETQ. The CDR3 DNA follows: TGCGCCAGCAGCTTGGAAGGGGGGGGCCAGCCCCAGCATTTT. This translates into CASSLEGGGQPQHF.

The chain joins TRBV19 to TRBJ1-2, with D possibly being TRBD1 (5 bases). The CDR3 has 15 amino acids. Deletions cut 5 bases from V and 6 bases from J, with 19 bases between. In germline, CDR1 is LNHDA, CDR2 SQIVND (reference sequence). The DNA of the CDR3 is TGTGCCAGTAGTCCCATGCGCGGGGCTGGGAATGGCTACACCTTC. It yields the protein CASSPMRGAGNGYTF.

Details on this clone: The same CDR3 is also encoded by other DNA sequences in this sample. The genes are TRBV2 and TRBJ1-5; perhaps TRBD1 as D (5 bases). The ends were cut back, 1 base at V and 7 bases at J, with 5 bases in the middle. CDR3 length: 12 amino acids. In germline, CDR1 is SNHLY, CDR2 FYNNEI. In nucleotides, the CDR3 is TGTGCCAGCAGTGAAGAGGGGCAGCCCCAGCATTTT. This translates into CASSEEGQPQHF.

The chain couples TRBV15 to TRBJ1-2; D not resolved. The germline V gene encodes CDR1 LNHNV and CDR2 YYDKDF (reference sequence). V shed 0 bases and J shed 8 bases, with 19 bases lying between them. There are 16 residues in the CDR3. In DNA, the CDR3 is TGTGCCACCAGCAGAGATTTAGGCAGGTGGGTCGTCGGCTACACCTTC. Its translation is CATSRDLGRWVVGYTF. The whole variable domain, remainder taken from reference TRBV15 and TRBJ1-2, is DAMVIQNPRYQVTQFGKPVTLSCSQTLNHNVMYWYQQKSSQAPKLLFHYYDKDFNNEADTPDNFQSRRPNTSFCFLDIRSPGLGDTAMYLCATSRDLGRWVVGYTFGSGTRLTVV.

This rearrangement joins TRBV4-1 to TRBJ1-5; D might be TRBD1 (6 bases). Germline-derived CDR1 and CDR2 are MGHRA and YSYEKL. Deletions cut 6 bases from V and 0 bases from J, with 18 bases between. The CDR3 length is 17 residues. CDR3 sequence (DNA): TGCGCCAGCAGACTCGGGGGGGCAGGGATTAGCAATCAGCCCCAGCATTTT. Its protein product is CASRLGGAGISNQPQHF.

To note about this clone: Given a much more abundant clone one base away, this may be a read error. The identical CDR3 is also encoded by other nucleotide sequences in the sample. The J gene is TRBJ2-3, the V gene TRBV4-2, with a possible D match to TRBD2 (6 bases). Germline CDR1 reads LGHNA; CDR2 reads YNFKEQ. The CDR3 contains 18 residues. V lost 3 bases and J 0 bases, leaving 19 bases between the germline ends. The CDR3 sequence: CASSHIGTAIASTDTQYF. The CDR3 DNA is TGTGCCAGCAGCCACATCGGGACTGCGATCGCCAGCACAGATACGCAGTATTTT.

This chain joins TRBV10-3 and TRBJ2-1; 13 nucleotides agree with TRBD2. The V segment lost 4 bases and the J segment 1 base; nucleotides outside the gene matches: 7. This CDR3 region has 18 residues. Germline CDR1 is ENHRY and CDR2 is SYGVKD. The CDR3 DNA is TGTGCCATCAGTGGGACTAGCGGGAGAAGCATGTCCTACAATGAGCAGTTCTTC. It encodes CAISGTSGRSMSYNEQFF.

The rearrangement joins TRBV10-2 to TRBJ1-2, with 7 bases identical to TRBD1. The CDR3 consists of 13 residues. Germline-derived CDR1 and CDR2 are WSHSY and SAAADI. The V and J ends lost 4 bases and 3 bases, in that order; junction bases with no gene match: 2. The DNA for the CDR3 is TGCGCCAGCAGTGTGCAGGGGGACTATGGCTACACCTTC. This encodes CASSVQGDYGYTF.

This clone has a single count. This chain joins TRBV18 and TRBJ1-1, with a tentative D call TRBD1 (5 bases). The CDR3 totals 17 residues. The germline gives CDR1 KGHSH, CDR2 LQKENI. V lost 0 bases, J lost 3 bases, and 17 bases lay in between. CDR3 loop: CASSPPRGERGDTEAFF. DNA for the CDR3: TGTGCCAGCTCACCACCACGGGGCGAGCGGGGAGACACTGAAGCTTTCTTT.

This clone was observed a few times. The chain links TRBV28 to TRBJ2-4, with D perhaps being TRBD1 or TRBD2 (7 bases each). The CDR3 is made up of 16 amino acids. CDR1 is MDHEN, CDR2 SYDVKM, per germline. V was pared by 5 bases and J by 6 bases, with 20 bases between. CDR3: CASSLPRPGGGNIQYF. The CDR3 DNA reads TGTGCCAGCAGTCTCCCCCGACCAGGGGGGGGAAACATTCAGTACTTC.

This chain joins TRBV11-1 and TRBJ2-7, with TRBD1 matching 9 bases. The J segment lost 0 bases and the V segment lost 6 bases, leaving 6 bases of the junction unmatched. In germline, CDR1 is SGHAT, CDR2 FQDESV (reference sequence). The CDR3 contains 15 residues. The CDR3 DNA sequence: TGTGCCAGCAGAGGACAGGGGCTAAGCTCCTACGAGCAGTACTTC. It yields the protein CASRGQGLSSYEQYF.

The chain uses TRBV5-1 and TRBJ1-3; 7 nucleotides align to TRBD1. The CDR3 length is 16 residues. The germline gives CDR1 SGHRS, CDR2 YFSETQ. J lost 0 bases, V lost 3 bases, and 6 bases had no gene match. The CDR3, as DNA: TGCGCCAGCAGCTCAATGGGACAGAGCTCTGGAAACACCATATATTTT. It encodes CASSSMGQSSGNTIYF.

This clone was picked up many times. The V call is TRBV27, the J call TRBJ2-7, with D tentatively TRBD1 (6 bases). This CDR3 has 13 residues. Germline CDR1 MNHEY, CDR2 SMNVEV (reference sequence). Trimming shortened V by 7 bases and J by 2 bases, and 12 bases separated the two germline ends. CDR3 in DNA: TGTGCCAGCATCGGCAGGGGACCCTACGAGCAGTACTTC. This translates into CASIGRGPYEQYF.